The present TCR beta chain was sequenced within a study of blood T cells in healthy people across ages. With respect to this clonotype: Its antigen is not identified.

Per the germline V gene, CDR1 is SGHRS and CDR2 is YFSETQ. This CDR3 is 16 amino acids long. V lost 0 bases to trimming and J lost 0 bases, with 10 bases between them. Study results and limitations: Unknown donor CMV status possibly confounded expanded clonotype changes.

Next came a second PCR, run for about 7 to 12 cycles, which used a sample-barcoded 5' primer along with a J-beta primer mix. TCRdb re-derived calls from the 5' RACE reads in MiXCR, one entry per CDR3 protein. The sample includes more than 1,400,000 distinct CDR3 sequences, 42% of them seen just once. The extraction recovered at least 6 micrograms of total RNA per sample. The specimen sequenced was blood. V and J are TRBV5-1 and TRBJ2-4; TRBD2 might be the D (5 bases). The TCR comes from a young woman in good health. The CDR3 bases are TGCGCCAGCAGCTTGGGTCCGGGGATAGCCAAAAACATTCAGTACTTC. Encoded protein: CASSLGPGIAKNIQYF.